The clone carrying this T cell receptor beta chain was seen only a few times. No antigen is known for it. The CDR3 runs 16 residues. J lost 4 bases, V lost 2 bases, and 2 bases had no gene match. Germline V gene lookup returns CDR1 KGHSH and CDR2 LQKENI. This specimen comes from a study of molecular identifiers for immune sequencing clone quantification. Whole-study results and caveats: Sharing of a barcode by identical TCR molecules could cause highly expanded clone sizes to be underestimated.

TCRdb redid the calling of the PCR reads with MiXCR, one entry per CDR3 protein. The sample has about 35,000 distinct CDR3 sequences; 15% to 20% are singletons. Naive CD8 T cells were picked out by sorting for CD8+CD4-CCR7+CD45RA+. The chain uses TRBV18 and TRBJ2-1; 13 bases agree with TRBD2. The receptor was isolated from a human donor in good health. Some libraries in this study had Jurkat cell RNA spiked in. The sample taken for sequencing was naive CD8+ T cells from blood, with Jurkat cell RNA spiked in. The sample's subset: FACS-sorted CD8+CD4-CCR7+CD45RA+ naive T cells. CDR3 residues: CASSPWTSGSYNEQFF. The CDR3 coding sequence is TGTGCCAGCTCACCATGGACTAGCGGGAGTTACAATGAGCAGTTCTTC.